This T cell receptor (beta chain) was captured in a study of blood T cell repertoires in COVID-19. Authors' data handling: Amplification with reference gene primers provided the estimates of nucleated cell counts. Data came from immunoSEQ multiplex PCR; TCRdb stores just in-frame clones and leaves some out. V and J calls and clone size are as listed in that table; D and trimming were resolved from the DNA. The table lists 250,000 or so clones, around nine tenths of them singletons. CDR3 length: 19 residues. Trimming stripped 0 bases from V and 0 bases from J, with 18 bases between. The germline CDR1 and CDR2 sequences are LGHDT and YNNKEL (reference sequence).

The V gene is TRBV3-1 (or the pseudogene TRBV3-2), the J gene TRBJ1-3; the D gene is possibly TRBD1 (6 bases). Sequencing was performed on peripheral blood. The sequence came from a man aged 25-40 years with COVID-19, enrolled during active disease. The CDR3 region has the DNA TGTGCCAGCAGCCAAGATCCCCAGGGACATAAACTCTCTGGAAACACCATATATTTT. It specifies CASSQDPQGHKLSGNTIYF.